This entry lists 4 T cell receptor beta chains sequenced from one sample in a study of OX40 agonist ivuxolimab in advanced cancers. The assay was immunoSEQ multiplex PCR, and TCRdb's table has in-frame clones only and misses some. The sample has 90,000 to 100,000 clones; 75% to 90% are singletons. Source: CD4+ or CD8+ T cells sorted from blood, taken in a trial of the OX40 agonist ivuxolimab. The receptors derive from an adult with an advanced solid tumor such as melanoma, head and neck, liver or kidney cancer.

The chain joins TRBV29-1 to TRBJ1-5; D is ambiguous. CDR3 length: 13 amino acids. Trimming stripped 6 bases from V and 4 bases from J, with 13 bases between. Germline V gene lookup returns CDR1 SQVTM and CDR2 ANQGSEA. CDR3 protein: CSVGGFGNQPQHF. DNA for the CDR3: TGCAGCGTGGGAGGGTTCGGGAATCAGCCCCAGCATTTT.

The chain joins TRBV7-2 to TRBJ2-7, with D maybe TRBD1 (6 bases). Germline CDR1 and CDR2: SGHTA and FQGNSA. V lost 5 bases, J lost 3 bases, and 26 bases lay in between. This CDR3 contains 18 residues. DNA of the CDR3: TGTGCCAGCAGCGGGGGAACGGGCGTCAGGGGTTTATACTACGAGCAGTACTTC. Its translation: CASSGGTGVRGLYYEQYF.

The chain links TRBV19 to TRBJ2-5; no definite D call. Trimming cost V 3 bases and J 5 bases, with 10 bases left between them. There are 13 residues in the CDR3. Germline V gives CDR1 LNHDA, CDR2 SQIVND (reference sequence). The CDR3 region has the DNA TGTGCCAGTAGTATCTCGATGGGGGAGACCCAGTACTTC. Translating gives CASSISMGETQYF. Full variable domain (remainder filled in from reference TRBV19 and TRBJ2-5): DGGITQSPKYLFRKEGQNVTLSCEQNLNHDAMYWYRQDPGQGLRLIYYSQIVNDFQKGDIAEGYSVSREKKESFPLTVTSAQKNPTAFYLCASSISMGETQYFGPGTRLLVL.

The genes are TRBV12-2 and TRBJ1-5; the table's D call, TRBD1, was not checked against the DNA. TRBV12-2 is a listed pseudogene. The CDR3 has 17 amino acids. DNA of the CDR3: TGTGCAAGTCGCTTAGAATGGGCGGGGACAGGTTATCAGCCCCAGCATTTT. Its translation: CASRLEWAGTGYQPQHF.